This TCR beta chain stems from a study of blood T cell repertoires in COVID-19. For the study at large: Some COVID-19 samples were acute and others convalescent; all came from the United States, Italy and Spain.

Germline assignment: CDR1 LGHNA and CDR2 YNFKEQ. The CDR3 totals 18 residues. The V gene lost 4 bases and the J gene lost 0 bases, with 18 bases spanning the gap. Enrollees, roughly 18 to 89 years old, lived in some 24 US areas. Participant-reported clinical history was the basis for cohort assignment. Symptom resolution, clearance, or two negative PCRs marked the recovered donors of Cohort 3. Libraries were prepared by immunoSEQ multiplex PCR; TCRdb keeps only in-frame clonotypes and omits some of them. The table lists 150,000 to 200,000 clones, about 88% of them singletons, with more than 6.5% in the top ten.

The sequencing sample was made of PBMCs or T cells enriched from blood (not recorded which). The chain is built from TRBV4-2 and TRBJ1-4, with D perhaps matching TRBD1 (5 bases). The TCR comes from a woman between 50 and 59 years old who had recovered from COVID-19. The chain's CDR3 is CASSPSRDSLATNEKLFF. CDR3 nucleotide sequence: TGTGCCAGCAGCCCAAGTCGAGACAGCCTTGCAACTAATGAAAAACTGTTTTTT.